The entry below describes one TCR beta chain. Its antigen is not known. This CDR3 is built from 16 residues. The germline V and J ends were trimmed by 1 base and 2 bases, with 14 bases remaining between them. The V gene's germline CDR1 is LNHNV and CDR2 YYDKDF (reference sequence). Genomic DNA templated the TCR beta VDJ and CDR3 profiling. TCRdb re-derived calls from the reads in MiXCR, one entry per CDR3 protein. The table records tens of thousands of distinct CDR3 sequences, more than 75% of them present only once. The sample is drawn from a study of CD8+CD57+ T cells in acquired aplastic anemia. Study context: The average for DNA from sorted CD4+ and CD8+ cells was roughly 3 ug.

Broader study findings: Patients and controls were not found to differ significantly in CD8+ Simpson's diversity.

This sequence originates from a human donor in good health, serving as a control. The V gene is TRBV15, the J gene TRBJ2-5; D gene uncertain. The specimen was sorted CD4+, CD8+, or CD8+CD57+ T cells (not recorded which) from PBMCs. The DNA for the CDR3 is TGTGCCACCAGCAGAGGGGCGGTCGGGTCACAAGAGACCCAGTACTTC. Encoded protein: CATSRGAVGSQETQYF.